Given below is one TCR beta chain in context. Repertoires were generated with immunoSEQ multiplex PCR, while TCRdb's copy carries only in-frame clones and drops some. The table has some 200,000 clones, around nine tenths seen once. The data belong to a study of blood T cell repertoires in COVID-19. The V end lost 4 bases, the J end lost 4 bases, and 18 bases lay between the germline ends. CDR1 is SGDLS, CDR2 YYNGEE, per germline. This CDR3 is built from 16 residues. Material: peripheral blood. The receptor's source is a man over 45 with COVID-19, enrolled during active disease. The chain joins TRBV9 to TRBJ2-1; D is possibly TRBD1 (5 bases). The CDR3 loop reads CASSTGHALTYNEQFF. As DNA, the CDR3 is TGTGCCAGCAGCACAGGACACGCCCTGACTTACAATGAGCAGTTCTTC.